A single sample is the source of the 31 T cell receptor beta chains below, sequenced in a study of blood T cell repertoires in COVID-19. Sequenced by immunoSEQ multiplex PCR; TCRdb stores in-frame clones only, minus some. Here the sample spans tens of thousands of clones, approximately 80% being singletons. The source material was peripheral blood. The source is a human donor in a cohort sampled during active COVID-19.

There are a few counts of this clone. The chain carries TRBV12-3 or TRBV12-4 and TRBJ1-5; D remains unclear. V lost 5 bases and J lost 7, with 9 bases in between. The CDR3 totals 12 residues. As DNA, the CDR3 is TGTGCCAGCAGTCCGAACCGGCAGCCCCAGCATTTT. Translated: CASSPNRQPQHF.

This clone rates as medium-sized. V gene TRBV7-6 combines with J gene TRBJ2-1, with D possibly TRBD1 on 5 matching bases. The germline V gene has CDR1 SGHVS and CDR2 FNYEAQ. V dropped 5 bases and J dropped 7 bases, with 27 bases sitting between them. CDR3 length equals 18 residues. As DNA, the CDR3 is TGTGCCAGCAGCCCCCTTCCTATGCAGGGTTCGGCTCAAAATGAGCAGTTCTTC. Amino acids: CASSPLPMQGSAQNEQFF. The full variable domain, rest sourced from reference TRBV7-6 and TRBJ2-1, is GAGVSQSPRYKVTKRGQDVALRCDPISGHVSLYWYRQALGQGPEFLTYFNYEAQQDKSGLPNDRFSAERPEGSISTLTIQRTEQRDSAMYRCASSPLPMQGSAQNEQFFGPGTRLTVL.

The gene calls are TRBV10-3 and TRBJ1-2; 7 positions agree with TRBD1. Losses at the gene ends were 9 bases for V and 2 bases for J; bases not matched to a gene: 6. In germline, CDR1 is ENHRY, CDR2 SYGVKD. The CDR3 is 13 amino acids. The CDR3, as DNA: TGTGCCATTTCTGACAGGGTCAACTATGGCTACACCTTC. Translated, it gives CAISDRVNYGYTF.

The chain has TRBV5-1 and TRBJ2-1; perhaps TRBD2 as D (7 bases). CDR3 length: 14 amino acids. Germline loops: CDR1 SGHRS, CDR2 YFSETQ. With 4 bases removed from V and 9 bases from J, the gap between germline ends came to 17 bases. In nucleotides, the CDR3 is TGCGCCAGCAGCCCTAGGCGGGGGCGGGCTGAGCAGTTCTTC. Translated, it gives CASSPRRGRAEQFF.

This CDR3 is CASSQGGGTGGPARSYEQYF. CDR3 in DNA: TGTGCCAGCAGCCAGGGTGGAGGGACAGGGGGTCCAGCCAGATCCTACGAGCAGTACTTC. The V gene is TRBV3-1 (or the pseudogene TRBV3-2), the J gene TRBJ2-7, with 11 bases fitting TRBD1. The CDR3 is 20 amino acids. Germline V gene sequence: CDR1 LGHDT, CDR2 YNNKEL (reference sequence). The junction had 17 bases not matched to a gene; V was cut back by 3 bases and J by 1 base.

The chain uses TRBV5-4 and TRBJ1-1; 7 positions agree with TRBD1. CDR1 and CDR2 (germline): SGHNT, YYREEE (reference sequence). The CDR3 sequence is 15 residues long. The trim removed 3 bases at V and 1 base at J, leaving 6 bases unmatched. The CDR3 bases are TGTGCCAGCAGCTCGGACGGGACAGAGAACACTGAAGCTTTCTTT. Encoded protein: CASSSDGTENTEAFF.

This clone was recorded a few times. As DNA, the CDR3 is TGTGCCAGCAGCCCCGGACAGGGGGAATCTCTTTCTGGAAACACCATATATTTT. This codes for CASSPGQGESLSGNTIYF. The chain has TRBV7-9 and TRBJ1-3; 10 nucleotides line up with TRBD1. The CDR3 is 18 residues long. The trim removed 5 bases at V and 1 base at J, leaving 11 bases unmatched. The germline V gene encodes CDR1 SEHNR and CDR2 FQNEAQ (reference sequence).

This chain connects TRBV30 to TRBJ1-5; possible D gene TRBD1, 5 bases. There are 13 residues in the CDR3. Germline V gene data show CDR1 as GTSNPN and CDR2 as SVGIG (reference sequence). The ends were cut back, 3 bases at V and 6 bases at J, with 12 bases in the middle. In DNA form, the CDR3 reads TGTGCCTGGAGGGCGACAGCGGGTCAGCCCCAGCATTTT. Its translation is CAWRATAGQPQHF.

In regard to this clone: One end of the junction fails to match germline, which may point to a read error. The J gene is TRBJ1-5, the V gene TRBV6-5; D is undetermined. The CDR3 covers 15 residues. Germline assignment: CDR1 MNHEY and CDR2 SVGAGI. Here the CDR3 reads CVSFPEHYSNQPQHF. The CDR3 DNA sequence: TGTGTCAGCTTCCCGGAGCACTATAGCAATCAGCCCCAGCATTTT.

The V call is TRBV6-5, the J call TRBJ1-2, with no clear D. The CDR3 covers 11 residues. Germline V gene data show CDR1 as MNHEY and CDR2 as SVGAGI. Deletions cut 8 bases from V and 10 bases from J, with 14 bases between. The CDR3 DNA sequence: TGTGCCAGCCTGGGAGGTGGTCTCTACACCTTC. Its translation: CASLGGGLYTF.

Of note for this clone: Other DNA sequences in the same sample also yield this CDR3. The chain uses TRBV27 and TRBJ2-4; D not resolved. The CDR3 is made up of 13 amino acids. Trimming took 5 bases from V and 0 from J, leaving 5 bases between them. Germline values: CDR1 MNHEY, CDR2 SMNVEV (reference sequence). CDR3 sequence: CASSELAKNIQYF. The CDR3 coding sequence is TGTGCCAGCAGTGAACTAGCCAAAAACATTCAGTACTTC.

J is TRBJ2-3 and V is TRBV7-2; TRBD2 matches 12 bases. The CDR3 has 15 residues. V dropped 5 bases and J dropped 4; count of bases not matched to a gene: 4. Germline loops: CDR1 SGHTA, CDR2 FQGNSA. In DNA form, the CDR3 reads TGTGCCAGCAGCCCTAGCGGGGGGGGCCCAGATACGCAGTATTTT. This encodes CASSPSGGGPDTQYF.

This clone has more than one count but fewer than ten. The V call is TRBV3-1 (or the pseudogene TRBV3-2), the J call TRBJ2-7; a weak D match, TRBD2 (5 bases). CDR3 size: 14 residues. Germline CDR1 LGHDT, CDR2 YNNKEL (reference sequence). V shed 0 bases and J shed 2 bases, with 8 bases lying between them. CDR3 sequence: CASSQDRGAYEQYF. CDR3 coding DNA: TGTGCCAGCAGCCAAGATCGGGGAGCCTACGAGCAGTACTTC.

This clone was seen a handful of times. This sequence joins TRBV19 and TRBJ2-7; 7 bases are shared with TRBD2. The CDR3 runs 13 residues. V trimming: 4 bases; J trimming: 6 bases; junction bases outside the gene matches: 6. Germline loops: CDR1 LNHDA, CDR2 SQIVND (reference sequence). This CDR3 is CASSTVAGGEQYF. CDR3 nucleotides: TGTGCCAGTAGTACTGTAGCGGGCGGCGAGCAGTACTTC.

The table lists this clone with a few counts. The rearrangement joins TRBV6-2 or TRBV6-3 to TRBJ1-2; 8 bases are a match to TRBD1. Germline V CDR1 and CDR2: MNHEY, SVGEGT. V gave up 6 bases and J gave up 8 bases; unmatched junction bases: 20. The CDR3 is 17 amino acids. The CDR3 DNA reads TGTGCCAGCAGCCTTCTCGGGACAGGCATCCCAACCTGGGGCTACACCTTC. Protein product: CASSLLGTGIPTWGYTF.

The chain is built from TRBV28 and TRBJ2-7; 8 bases are a match to TRBD2. V trimming: 5 bases; J trimming: 3 bases; junction bases outside the gene matches: 6. The germline gives CDR1 MDHEN, CDR2 SYDVKM. This CDR3 has 14 amino acids. The CDR3 DNA reads TGTGCCAGCAGTCCCGAGACTAGCGTCTACGAGCAGTACTTC. Its protein product is CASSPETSVYEQYF. Variable domain in full (rest from reference TRBV28 and TRBJ2-7): DVKVTQSSRYLVKRTGEKVFLECVQDMDHENMFWYRQDPGLGLRLIYFSYDVKMKEKGDIPEGYSVSREKKERFSLILESASTNQTSMYLCASSPETSVYEQYFGPGTRLTVT.

This clone was detected a few times. The rearrangement links TRBV4-1 to TRBJ1-2; D call uncertain. Trimming took off 5 bases at V and 2 bases at J, with 6 bases between the two ends. The CDR3 is 12 residues long. Germline-derived CDR1 and CDR2 are MGHRA and YSYEKL. CDR3 sequence reads: CASSAGNYGYTF. The CDR3 nucleotides are TGCGCCAGCAGCGCCGGGAACTATGGCTACACCTTC.

The chain joins TRBV9 to TRBJ2-3, with D possibly being TRBD2 (6 bases). This CDR3 has 15 residues. Germline lookup yields CDR1 SGDLS and CDR2 YYNGEE. The germline V and J ends were trimmed by 0 bases and 4 bases, with 12 bases remaining between them. The CDR3 region is CASSVGIAASDTQYF. In DNA, the CDR3 is TGTGCCAGCAGCGTAGGTATAGCGGCGTCAGATACGCAGTATTTT. Filled out from reference TRBV9 and TRBJ2-3, the complete variable domain reads DSGVTQTPKHLITATGQRVTLRCSPRSGDLSVYWYQQSLDQGLQFLIQYYNGEERAKGNILERFSAQQFPDLHSELNLSSLELGDSALYFCASSVGIAASDTQYFGPGTRLTVL.

This chain links TRBV2 with TRBJ1-2, with D uncertain. CDR3 size: 14 residues. The V and J ends lost 2 bases and 6 bases respectively, with 13 bases between them. Germline CDR1 reads SNHLY; CDR2 reads FYNNEI. The CDR3 reads CASSELGSSNGYTF. The CDR3 DNA is TGTGCCAGCAGTGAACTGGGCTCGTCTAATGGCTACACCTTC.

The chain uses TRBV5-4 and TRBJ1-1, with 8 positions matching TRBD1. The CDR3 spans 15 residues. CDR1 is SGHNT, CDR2 YYREEE, per germline (reference sequence). Losses at the gene ends were 4 bases for V and 5 bases for J; bases not matched to a gene: 10. This CDR3 reads CASSPRAGGNTEAFF. CDR3 coding DNA: TGTGCCAGCAGCCCGAGGGCAGGGGGCAATACTGAAGCTTTCTTT.

J is TRBJ1-2 and V is TRBV5-6, with 9 positions matching TRBD1. V dropped 5 bases and J dropped 4; count of bases not matched to a gene: 12. The CDR3 runs 16 residues. Germline V CDR1 and CDR2: SGHDT, YYEEEE. In nucleotides, the CDR3 is TGTGCCAGCAGAGGACAGGGGAATGTAATTTCCTATGGCTACACCTTC. The encoded protein is CASRGQGNVISYGYTF.

The chain is built from TRBV29-1 and TRBJ1-5; no firm D call. CDR1 SQVTM and CDR2 ANQGSEA come from the germline V gene. The CDR3 is made up of 13 amino acids. Deletions cut 6 bases from V and 5 bases from J, with 14 bases between. The CDR3 DNA reads TGCAGCGTCGCCCCGGGTCAAGATCAGCCCCAGCATTTT. Amino acid sequence: CSVAPGQDQPQHF.

The chain joins TRBV6-5 to TRBJ1-2; possible D gene TRBD1, 6 bases. V was pared by 4 bases and J by 6 bases, with 15 bases between. The CDR3 is 14 amino acids. CDR1 and CDR2 (germline): MNHEY, SVGAGI. The CDR3 coding sequence is TGTGCCAGCAGTTCCGGAACAGGGTTGGATGGCTACACCTTC. Translation: CASSSGTGLDGYTF.

The V gene is TRBV10-2, the J gene TRBJ1-5, with D maybe TRBD1 (5 bases). Germline assignment: CDR1 WSHSY and CDR2 SAAADI. The CDR3 totals 14 residues. Trimming left V 0 bases short and J 6 bases short, with 9 bases between. The CDR3 DNA reads as TGCGCCAGCAGTGAGTCCCAGGGTTCTCAGCCCCAGCATTTT. Its protein product is CASSESQGSQPQHF.

The chain is built from TRBV10-3 and TRBJ2-2; D is perhaps TRBD2 (6 bases). Germline CDR1 ENHRY, CDR2 SYGVKD. V lost 0 bases, J lost 5 bases, and 10 bases lay in between. This CDR3 comprises 15 residues. CDR3 protein: CAISESVGGTGELFF. CDR3 nucleotide sequence: TGTGCCATCAGTGAGTCCGTAGGAGGGACCGGGGAGCTGTTTTTT.

The genes are TRBV19 and TRBJ2-3; unclear D gene. V lost 5 bases to trimming and J lost 2 bases, with 5 bases between them. The CDR3 is 12 residues long. In germline, CDR1 is LNHDA, CDR2 SQIVND (reference sequence). CDR3 in DNA: TGTGCCAGTAGTCCAAACACAGATACGCAGTATTTT. Translated, it gives CASSPNTDTQYF.

This clone has just a few counts. The J gene is TRBJ2-5, the V gene TRBV7-6; D is unclear. The CDR3 has 13 amino acids. V lost 1 base to trimming and J lost 4 bases, with 7 bases between them. The V gene's germline CDR1 is SGHVS and CDR2 FNYEAQ. The CDR3 loop reads CASSLGARETQYF. CDR3 DNA: TGTGCCAGCAGCTTAGGGGCCCGAGAGACCCAGTACTTC.

V is TRBV14 and J is TRBJ2-7; D is perhaps TRBD2 (5 bases). Trimming removed 5 bases from V and 2 bases from J, with 31 bases in between. CDR1 is SGHDN and CDR2 is FVKESK in the germline V gene. This CDR3 is built from 20 residues. The CDR3 sequence: CASSYKRSFRETKQTYEQYF. CDR3 nucleotide sequence: TGTGCCAGCAGCTACAAACGTTCGTTTAGGGAGACCAAACAAACCTACGAGCAGTACTTC.

This clone was seen a few times. The chain carries TRBV3-1 (or the pseudogene TRBV3-2) and TRBJ2-3; 7 bases map to TRBD2. Germline V gene sequence: CDR1 LGHDT, CDR2 YNNKEL (reference sequence). The CDR3 totals 17 residues. The J segment lost 6 bases and the V segment lost 3 bases, leaving 15 bases of the junction unmatched. CDR3 nucleotide sequence: TGTGCCAGCAGCCACTATTGGGTAGCGGGCAGTGGGGATACGCAGTATTTT. Its translation: CASSHYWVAGSGDTQYF.

The chain joins TRBV5-4 to TRBJ2-6, with 10 bases that match TRBD1. Unmatched junction bases numbered 7, after V lost 4 bases and J lost 0 bases. The CDR3 runs 18 residues. Germline V gene data show CDR1 as SGHNT and CDR2 as YYREEE (reference sequence). The CDR3 bases are TGTGCCAGCAGCCGGACGGGACAGGGGACCTCTGGGGCCAACGTCCTGACTTTC. Its protein product is CASSRTGQGTSGANVLTF.

The chain is built from TRBV11-2 and TRBJ2-7; D may be TRBD1 (5 bases). This CDR3 is built from 14 residues. The germline V gene has CDR1 SGHAT and CDR2 FQNNGV. Deletions cut 0 bases from V and 6 bases from J, with 12 bases between. The CDR3 is CASSLDRVWGEQYF. CDR3 nucleotide sequence: TGTGCCAGCAGCTTAGACAGGGTTTGGGGCGAGCAGTACTTC.